These 6 T cell receptor beta chains share one sample of origin, sequenced in a study of T cells in Graves' hyperthyroidism and ophthalmopathy. TCR beta CDR3 regions were amplified from RNA. The TCR CDR3 first-round RT-PCR relied on the HTBI primer set. From the multiplex PCR reads, TCRdb called clonotypes with MiXCR, one entry per CDR3 protein. The sample includes more than 600,000 distinct CDR3 sequences, about 17% of them seen just once. Sequences were obtained from blood. These receptors were taken from a man younger than 35 with Graves' hyperthyroidism.

V usage is TRBV5-4 and J usage is TRBJ2-1; 12 bases fit TRBD1. The CDR3 has 15 amino acids. CDR1 is SGHNT, CDR2 YYREEE, per germline (reference sequence). V shed 4 bases and J 7 bases; nucleotides not matched to a gene: 6. CDR3 nucleotide sequence: TGTGCCAGCAGCGTGGGACAGGGGGCGCGAAATGAGCAGTTCTTC. Amino acid sequence: CASSVGQGARNEQFF.

This clonotype was observed many times. The chain couples TRBV7-9 to TRBJ2-7; D is unresolved. Between the trimmed V and J ends, which lost 5 bases and 4 bases, there was a span of 6 bases. CDR1 SEHNR and CDR2 FQNEAQ come from the germline V gene (reference sequence). CDR3 size: 11 residues. In DNA, the CDR3 is TGTGCCAGCAGCCTCCAGTACGAGCAGTACTTC. This codes for CASSLQYEQYF.

In its sample, this clonotype was seen many times. V usage is TRBV7-9 and J usage is TRBJ2-7; D is perhaps TRBD1 or TRBD2 (5 bases each). V was shortened by 3 bases and J by 1 base, with 10 bases between the two germline ends. CDR1 and CDR2 (germline): SEHNR, FQNEAQ (reference sequence). The CDR3 loop spans 14 amino acids. The CDR3 spells CASSFGAESYEQYF. The CDR3 DNA is TGTGCCAGCAGCTTCGGGGCAGAATCCTACGAGCAGTACTTC.

The table lists this clonotype with many counts. The chain couples TRBV27 to TRBJ1-2; no reliable D call. Germline CDR1 MNHEY, CDR2 SMNVEV (reference sequence). The V end lost 2 bases, the J end lost 7 bases, and 11 bases lay between the germline ends. This CDR3 has 13 amino acids. This CDR3 is CASSLTTLSGYTF. In DNA, the CDR3 is TGTGCCAGCAGTTTAACCACTCTCAGTGGCTACACCTTC.

This clonotype was detected ten times or more. V and J are TRBV28 and TRBJ1-5, with no clear D. Germline assignment: CDR1 MDHEN and CDR2 SYDVKM. Trimming took off 3 bases at V and 4 bases at J, with 10 bases between the two ends. This CDR3 has 14 amino acids. The CDR3 spells CASSLLWGNQPQHF. Written as DNA, the CDR3 is TGTGCCAGCAGTTTGTTGTGGGGTAATCAGCCCCAGCATTTT.

This clonotype was seen only a few times. The CDR3 loop is CASSVIGRSQETQYF. The CDR3 DNA sequence: TGTGCCAGCAGCGTAATAGGCAGGAGCCAAGAGACCCAGTACTTC. This chain connects TRBV9 to TRBJ2-5; D call uncertain. In germline, CDR1 is SGDLS, CDR2 YYNGEE. The CDR3 sequence is 15 residues long. Trimming shortened V by 1 base and J by 1 base, and 11 bases separated the two germline ends.